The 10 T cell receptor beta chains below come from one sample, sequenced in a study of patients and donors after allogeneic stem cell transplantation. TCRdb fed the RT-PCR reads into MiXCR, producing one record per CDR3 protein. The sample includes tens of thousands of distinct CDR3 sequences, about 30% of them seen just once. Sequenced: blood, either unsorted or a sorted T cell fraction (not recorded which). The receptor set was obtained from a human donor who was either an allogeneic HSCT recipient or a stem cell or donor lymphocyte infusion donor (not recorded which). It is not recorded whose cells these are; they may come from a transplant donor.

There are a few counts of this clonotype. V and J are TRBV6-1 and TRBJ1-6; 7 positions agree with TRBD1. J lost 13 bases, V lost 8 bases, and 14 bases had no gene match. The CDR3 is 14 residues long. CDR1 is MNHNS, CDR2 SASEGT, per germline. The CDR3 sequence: CASCEDRSLPPLHF. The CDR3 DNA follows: TGTGCCAGCTGCGAGGACAGGTCCCTCCCCCCCCTCCACTTT.

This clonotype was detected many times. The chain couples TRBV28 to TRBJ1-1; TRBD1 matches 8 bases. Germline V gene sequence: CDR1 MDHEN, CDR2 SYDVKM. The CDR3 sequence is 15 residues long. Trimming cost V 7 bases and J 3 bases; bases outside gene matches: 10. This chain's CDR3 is CASTSGPGGHTEAFF. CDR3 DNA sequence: TGTGCCAGCACCTCTGGCCCAGGGGGCCACACTGAAGCTTTCTTT.

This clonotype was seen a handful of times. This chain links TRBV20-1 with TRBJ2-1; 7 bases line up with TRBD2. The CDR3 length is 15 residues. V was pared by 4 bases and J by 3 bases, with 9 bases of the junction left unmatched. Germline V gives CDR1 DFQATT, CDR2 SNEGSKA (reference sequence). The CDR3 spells CSAIGREGRYNEQFF. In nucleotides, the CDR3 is TGCAGTGCTATAGGGAGGGAGGGGCGCTACAATGAGCAGTTCTTC.

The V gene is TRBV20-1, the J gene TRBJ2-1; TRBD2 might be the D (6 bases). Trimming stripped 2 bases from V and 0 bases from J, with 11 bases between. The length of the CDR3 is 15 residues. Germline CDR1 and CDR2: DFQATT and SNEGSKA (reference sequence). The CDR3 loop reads CSARIGGGSYNEQFF. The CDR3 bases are TGCAGTGCTAGAATCGGGGGAGGCTCCTACAATGAGCAGTTCTTC.

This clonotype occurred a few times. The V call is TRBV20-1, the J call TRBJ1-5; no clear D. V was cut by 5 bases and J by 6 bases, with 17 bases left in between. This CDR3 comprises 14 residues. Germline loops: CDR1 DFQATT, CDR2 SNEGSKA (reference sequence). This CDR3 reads CSASPQIYRQPQHF. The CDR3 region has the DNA TGCAGTGCTTCTCCACAAATTTATCGTCAGCCCCAGCATTTT.

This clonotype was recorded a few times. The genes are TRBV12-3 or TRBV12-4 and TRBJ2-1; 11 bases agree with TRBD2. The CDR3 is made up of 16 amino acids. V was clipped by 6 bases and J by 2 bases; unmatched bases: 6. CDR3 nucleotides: TGTGCCAGCAGACTCAAGGGACTAGCGGCCTACAATGAGCAGTTCTTC. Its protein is CASRLKGLAAYNEQFF.

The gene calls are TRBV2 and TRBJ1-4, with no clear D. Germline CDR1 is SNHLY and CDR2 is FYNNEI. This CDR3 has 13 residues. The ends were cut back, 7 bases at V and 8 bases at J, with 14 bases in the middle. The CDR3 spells CASTPGPGEKLFF. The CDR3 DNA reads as TGTGCCAGCACCCCCGGCCCCGGAGAAAAACTGTTTTTT.

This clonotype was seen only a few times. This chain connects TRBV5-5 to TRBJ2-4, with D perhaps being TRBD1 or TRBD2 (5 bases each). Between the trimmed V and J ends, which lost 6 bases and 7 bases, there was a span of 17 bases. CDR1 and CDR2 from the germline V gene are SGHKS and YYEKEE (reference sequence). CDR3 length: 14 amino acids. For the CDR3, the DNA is TGTGCCAGCAAACCTGGGTTAGGGACCAACATTCAGTACTTC. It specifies CASKPGLGTNIQYF.

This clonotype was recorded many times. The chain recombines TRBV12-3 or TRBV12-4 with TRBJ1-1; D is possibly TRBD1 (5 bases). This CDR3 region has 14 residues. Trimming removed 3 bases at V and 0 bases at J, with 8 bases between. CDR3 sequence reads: CASSLEGLNTEAFF. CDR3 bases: TGTGCCAGCAGTTTGGAGGGGTTGAACACTGAAGCTTTCTTT.

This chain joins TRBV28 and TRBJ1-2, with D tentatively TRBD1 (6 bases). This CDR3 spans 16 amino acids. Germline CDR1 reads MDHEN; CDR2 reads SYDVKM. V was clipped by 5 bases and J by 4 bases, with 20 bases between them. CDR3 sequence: CASSPTANRAGYGYTF. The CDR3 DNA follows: TGTGCCAGCAGTCCCACGGCTAACAGGGCAGGCTATGGCTACACCTTC.